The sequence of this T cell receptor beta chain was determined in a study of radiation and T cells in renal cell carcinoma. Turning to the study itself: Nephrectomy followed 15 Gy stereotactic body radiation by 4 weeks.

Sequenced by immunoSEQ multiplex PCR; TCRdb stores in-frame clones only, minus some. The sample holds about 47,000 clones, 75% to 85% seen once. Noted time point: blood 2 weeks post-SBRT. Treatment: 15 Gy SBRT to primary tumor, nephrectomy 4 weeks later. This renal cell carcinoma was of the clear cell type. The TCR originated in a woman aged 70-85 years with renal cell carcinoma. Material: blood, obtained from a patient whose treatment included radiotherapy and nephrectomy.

Here the CDR3 DNA reads TGTGCCAGCAGCTTGAAACTCCTATCAGGGGGCACTGAAGCTTTCTTT. Protein product: CASSLKLLSGGTEAFF. The chain combines TRBV5-4 with TRBJ1-1; 7 bases match TRBD1. The CDR3 spans 16 residues. The V and J ends lost 1 base and 4 bases, in that order; junction bases with no gene match: 10. Germline lookup yields CDR1 SGHNT and CDR2 YYREEE (reference sequence).